The source of this T cell receptor beta chain is a study of T cell changes during pregnancy in multiple sclerosis. Germline lookup yields CDR1 MNHEY and CDR2 SVGAGI. The V and J ends lost 2 bases and 6 bases, in that order; junction bases with no gene match: 7. The length of the CDR3 is 15 residues. Assay: immunoSEQ multiplex PCR; the TCRdb copy retains only in-frame clones and omits some. The profile shows roughly 80,000 clones, around 90% of them singletons. This TCR derives from a female donor with multiple sclerosis, enrolled in a pregnancy study. This sample comprised peripheral blood, obtained before pregnancy. This sequence joins TRBV6-5 and TRBJ2-3, with 8 bases aligning to TRBD1. The CDR3: CASSYRTGWVDTQYF. The CDR3 region has the DNA TGTGCCAGCAGTTACAGGACAGGGTGGGTCGATACGCAGTATTTT.